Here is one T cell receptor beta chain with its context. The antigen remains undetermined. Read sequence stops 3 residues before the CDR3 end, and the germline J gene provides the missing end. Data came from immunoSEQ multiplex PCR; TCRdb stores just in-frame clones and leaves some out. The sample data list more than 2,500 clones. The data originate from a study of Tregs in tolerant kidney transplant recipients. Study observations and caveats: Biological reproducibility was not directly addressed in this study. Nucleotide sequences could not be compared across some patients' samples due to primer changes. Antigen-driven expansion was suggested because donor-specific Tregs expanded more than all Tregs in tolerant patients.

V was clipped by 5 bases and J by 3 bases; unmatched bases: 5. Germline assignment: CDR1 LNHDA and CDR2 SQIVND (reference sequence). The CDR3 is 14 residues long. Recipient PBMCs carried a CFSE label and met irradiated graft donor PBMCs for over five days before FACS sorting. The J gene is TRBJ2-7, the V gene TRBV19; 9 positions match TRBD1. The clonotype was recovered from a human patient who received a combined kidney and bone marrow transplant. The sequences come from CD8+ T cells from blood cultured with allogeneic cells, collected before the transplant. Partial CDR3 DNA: TGTGCCAGTAGTTACGGGACAGGGAGCTACGAG. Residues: CASSYGTGSYE. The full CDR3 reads CASSYGTGSYEQYF. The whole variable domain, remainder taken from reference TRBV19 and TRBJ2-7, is DGGITQSPKYLFRKEGQNVTLSCEQNLNHDAMYWYRQDPGQGLRLIYYSQIVNDFQKGDIAEGYSVSREKKESFPLTVTSAQKNPTAFYLCASSYGTGSYEQYFGPGTRLTVT.